The clone carrying this T cell receptor (beta chain) was detected ten times or more. Its cognate antigen is unknown. This record comes from a study of response to subunit inactivated influenza vaccine. Study findings and constraints: It was suggested by the authors that few new T cells are recruited by each seasonal influenza vaccination.

TCRdb analysed the RT-PCR reads with MiXCR anew, one entry per CDR3 protein. The sample shows around 480,000 distinct CDR3 sequences, around 9.9% of them seen only once. Sequencing was performed on PBMCs from blood, taken roughly 45 days after vaccination. The receptor comes from a man between 50 and 59 years old who received an inactivated influenza vaccine.

CDR3 DNA sequence: TGTGCCAGCAGCTTGGTCGGAATCATGAACACTGAAGCTTTCTTT. It translates to CASSLVGIMNTEAFF. The genes are TRBV5-6 and TRBJ1-1, with D unresolved. There are 15 residues in the CDR3. The V end was cut by 0 bases, the J end by 0 bases, with 9 bases between. CDR1 and CDR2 (germline): SGHDT, YYEEEE.